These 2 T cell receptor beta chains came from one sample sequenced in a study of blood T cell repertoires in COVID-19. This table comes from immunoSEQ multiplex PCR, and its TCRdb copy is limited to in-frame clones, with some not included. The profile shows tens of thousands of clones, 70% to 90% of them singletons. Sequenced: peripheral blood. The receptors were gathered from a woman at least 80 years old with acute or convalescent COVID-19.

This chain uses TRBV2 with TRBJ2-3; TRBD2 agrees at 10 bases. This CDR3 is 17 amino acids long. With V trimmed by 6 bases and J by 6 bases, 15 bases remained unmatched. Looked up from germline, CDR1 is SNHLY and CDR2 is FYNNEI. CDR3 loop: CASRQRRLAGAGDTQYF. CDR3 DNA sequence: TGTGCCAGCAGACAAAGGAGGCTAGCGGGGGCGGGGGATACGCAGTATTTT. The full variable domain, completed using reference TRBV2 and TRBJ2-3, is EPEVTQTPSHQVTQMGQEVILRCVPISNHLYFYWYRQILGQKVEFLVSFYNNEISEKSEIFDDQFSVERPDGSNFTLKIRSTKLEDSAMYFCASRQRRLAGAGDTQYFGPGTRLTVL.

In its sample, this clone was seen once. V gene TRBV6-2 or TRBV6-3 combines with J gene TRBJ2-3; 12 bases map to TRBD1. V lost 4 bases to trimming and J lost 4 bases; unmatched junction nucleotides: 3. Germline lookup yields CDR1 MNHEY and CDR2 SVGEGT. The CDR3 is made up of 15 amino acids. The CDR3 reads CASSSGQGASDTQYF. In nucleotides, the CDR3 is TGTGCCAGCAGTTCGGGACAGGGGGCTTCAGATACGCAGTATTTT.